The T cell receptor (beta chain) under discussion was sequenced for a study of Ad26.COV2.S vaccination and SARS-CoV-2 variants. Study-level information: Participants got Ad26.COV2.S intramuscularly, once or twice 56 days apart.

Treatment specified: 15 to 20 received Ad26.COV2.S at low or high dose, single or two shots; about 5 received placebo; per-sample allocation not given. Collection of the samples took place on day 63 after the first injection of vaccine or placebo. Based in Boston, the donor was an adult of 18-55 years. Method: immunoSEQ multiplex PCR; TCRdb's copy keeps in-frame clones and lacks some. Of approximately 410,000 clones listed, 92% are singletons. Per the germline V gene, CDR1 is MNHEY and CDR2 is SVGAGI. Trimming stripped 6 bases from V and 0 bases from J, with 14 bases between. There are 15 residues in the CDR3.

The rearrangement links TRBV6-5 to TRBJ1-1; the D gene is possibly TRBD1 (5 bases). The TCR originated in a person aged 18 to 65 who received the Ad26.COV2.S COVID-19 vaccine or a placebo. The starting material was peripheral blood, obtained in a trial of Ad26.COV2.S vaccine versus placebo. In DNA, the CDR3 is TGTGCCAGCAGCCAAAAGGGGATGATGAACACTGAAGCTTTCTTT. Protein product: CASSQKGMMNTEAFF.